This TCR beta chain was sequenced in a study of cytomegalovirus exposure and HLA in healthy donors. General study points: Owing to their indistinguishability, certain V segments, notably TRBV6-2 and TRBV6-3, were excluded. Among TCR sequences, most were rare, though some public TCRs appeared in many donors.

The study ran its PCR with 60 Vbeta and 13 Jbeta primers. Only in-frame clones appear in the TCRdb table, and some are missing; sequencing was by immunoSEQ multiplex PCR. The listing records 80,000 to 100,000 clones. Regarding this clone: Its matching antigen is unknown.

The CDR3 has 15 amino acids. CDR1 and CDR2 (germline): ENHRY, SYGVKD. V was clipped by 0 bases and J by 3 bases; unmatched bases: 5. The chain combines TRBV10-3 with TRBJ2-7; 7 bases are a match to TRBD2. The clonotype was recovered from a man aged 45 to 65 in good health and CMV-seronegative. Sequenced sample: PBMCs. CDR3 sequence: CAISESGREGYEQYF. The CDR3 nucleotides are TGTGCCATCAGTGAGTCGGGCAGGGAGGGCTACGAGCAGTACTTC.